This T cell receptor (beta chain) was captured in a study of OX40 agonist ivuxolimab in advanced cancers. Study-level information: Eligibility rules accepted prior anti-PD-1, anti-PD-L1 or anti-CTLA-4 therapy, and over 35% had some.

Sequenced by immunoSEQ multiplex PCR; TCRdb stores in-frame clones only, minus some. The table includes some 60,000 clones, around 85% detected once. The count of this clone is one. Antigen specificity is unknown. Study observations and caveats: The investigators did not determine what antigen specificity the expanded peripheral T cells had. On average, a greater number of expanded clones characterised CD8+ T cells relative to CD4+.

This sample comprised CD4+ or CD8+ T cells sorted from blood, obtained in a trial of the OX40 agonist ivuxolimab. The clonotype was recovered from an adult with an advanced solid tumor such as melanoma, head and neck, liver or kidney cancer.

CDR3 bases: TGTGCCAGCAGTGGAGCGGGAGGGAGAACCTACGAGCAGTACTTC. The encoded protein is CASSGAGGRTYEQYF. The J gene is TRBJ2-7, the V gene TRBV6-1; 10 bases are a match to TRBD2. The CDR3 has 15 residues. Germline values: CDR1 MNHNS, CDR2 SASEGT. The trim removed 4 bases at V and 2 bases at J, leaving 5 bases unmatched.